These T cell receptor beta chains were read from a single sample in a study of blood T cell repertoires in COVID-19. Sequencing used immunoSEQ multiplex PCR; TCRdb keeps in-frame clones, though not all of them. The table shows roughly 240,000 clones, with 86% occurring only once. Sequencing was done on a sample of peripheral blood. The source is a woman of 80 years or more with COVID-19, enrolled during active disease. Both conserved end residues are trimmed from each CDR3.

TRBJ2-3 | TRBV7-9 | ASSFNRGLGDTQY
TRBJ1-2 | TRBV28 | ASSLLAGQGGGYT
TRBJ1-5 | TRBV12-3/TRBV12-4 | ASIKGPTGPQH
TRBJ2-3 | TRBV30 | AWSSLARGGTDTQY
TRBJ1-1 | TRBV29-1 | SVSRGNTEAF
TRBJ2-5 | TRBV18 | ASSPLTSGGGETQY
TRBJ1-6 | TRBV7-9 | ASSPWGRSKSSPLH
TRBJ1-6 | TRBV7-2 | ASSLVGGGNSPLH
TRBJ1-5 | TRBV2 | ASSEEANQPQH
TRBJ2-3 | TRBV7-2 | ASSLGGGLTDTQY
TRBJ1-3 | TRBV6-6 | ASSQAGSLGGTIY
TRBJ1-2 | TRBV12-3/TRBV12-4 | ASSLGQGDGYT
TRBJ1-3 | TRBV18 | ASSPYESSGNTIY
TRBJ1-4 | TRBV7-8 | ASSVRQGWNEKLF
TRBJ1-5 | TRBV19 | ASSIDLSQPQH
TRBJ1-4 | TRBV6-5 | ASREGREAEKLF
TRBJ1-1 | TRBV19 | ASSSRGPNTEAF
TRBJ2-5 | TRBV3-1/TRBV3-2 | ASRSGGETQY
TRBJ1-1 | TRBV7-9 | ASSLLPRGTEAF
TRBJ2-4 | TRBV7-3 | ASSKKTGLPKY
TRBJ2-5 | TRBV27 | ASSLFLDGGETQY
TRBJ2-7 | TRBV7-9 | ASSFGQATYEQY
TRBJ1-2 | TRBV28 | ASSLDRNNYGYT
TRBJ1-2 | TRBV5-4 | ASSSGGAQMEIYGYT
TRBJ1-1 | TRBV30 | AWSATPGTEAF
TRBJ2-7 | TRBV5-1 | ASSLASGVPGYEQY
TRBJ2-7 | TRBV10-1 | ASSQTGQGRSSYEQY
TRBJ2-5 | TRBV7-9 | ASSSQGGGSETQY
TRBJ1-1 | TRBV20-1 | SAREQEAF
TRBJ1-4 | TRBV6-6 | ASSYSPKRGNEKLF
TRBJ1-4 | TRBV5-4 | ASSLDRVNEKLF
TRBJ1-2 | TRBV5-8 | ASSFDRATGYT
TRBJ1-1 | TRBV18 | ASSPGGGEAF
TRBJ1-4 | TRBV27 | ASSSWDRGFEKLF
TRBJ2-2 | TRBV9 | ASSVGQGAGELF
TRBJ2-3 | TRBV6-2/TRBV6-3 | ASSPERGLAADTQY